This T cell receptor beta chain was captured by sequencing in a study of CD8+ T cells in alopecia areata. Noted treatment: oral pan-JAK inhibitor, 5-10 mg twice daily. Sequencing used cDNA as its template, made by extracting RNA and reverse transcribing it. Sequencing was performed with immunoSEQ multiplex PCR; in TCRdb, only in-frame clones are kept and a portion is missing. The repertoire has about 140,000 clones, 86% of them found once; the top ten carry under 15%. Comments on this clone: The antigen is unknown.

Broader study findings: TCR sharing across patients was less clear than in mice, possibly HLA-related. More clonal than normal scalp was lesional scalp, particularly alopecia totalis/universalis. On tofacitinib, scalp clonality and expanded CD8+ clones among top 100 fell significantly.

This CDR3 has 14 amino acids. Germline V gene lookup returns CDR1 MNHNY and CDR2 SVGAGI (reference sequence). V lost 5 bases, J lost 6 bases, and 4 bases stayed unmatched. The rearrangement joins TRBV6-6 to TRBJ2-3; 11 bases align to TRBD2. The clonotype was recovered from a human donor with alopecia areata. Sequenced material: CD8+ T cells sorted from blood, taken at week 4, from a patient treated with tofacitinib. This CDR3 is CASSLAGGSDTQYF. DNA for the CDR3: TGTGCCAGCAGTCTAGCGGGGGGTTCGGATACGCAGTATTTT.